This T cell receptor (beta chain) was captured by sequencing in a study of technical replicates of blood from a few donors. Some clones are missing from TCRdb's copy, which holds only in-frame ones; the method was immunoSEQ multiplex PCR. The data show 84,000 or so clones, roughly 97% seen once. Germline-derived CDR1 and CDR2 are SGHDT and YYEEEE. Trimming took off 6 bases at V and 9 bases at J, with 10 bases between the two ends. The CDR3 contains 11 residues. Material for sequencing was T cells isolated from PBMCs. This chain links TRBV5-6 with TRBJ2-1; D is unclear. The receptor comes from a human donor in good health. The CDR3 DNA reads TGTGCCAGCAACGATAGAAGTGAGCAGTTCTTC. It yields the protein CASNDRSEQFF.